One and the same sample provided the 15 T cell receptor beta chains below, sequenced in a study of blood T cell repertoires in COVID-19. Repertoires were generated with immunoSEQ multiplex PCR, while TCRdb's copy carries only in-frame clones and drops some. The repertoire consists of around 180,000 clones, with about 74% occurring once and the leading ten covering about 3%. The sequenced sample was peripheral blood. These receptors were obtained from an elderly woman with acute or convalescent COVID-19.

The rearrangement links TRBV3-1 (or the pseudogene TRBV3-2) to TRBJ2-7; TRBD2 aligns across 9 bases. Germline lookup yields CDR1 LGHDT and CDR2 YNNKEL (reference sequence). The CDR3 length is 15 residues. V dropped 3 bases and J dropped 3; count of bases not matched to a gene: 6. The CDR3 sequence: CASSHSAGGIYEQYF. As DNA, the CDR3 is TGTGCCAGCAGCCACTCTGCGGGAGGGATCTACGAGCAGTACTTC.

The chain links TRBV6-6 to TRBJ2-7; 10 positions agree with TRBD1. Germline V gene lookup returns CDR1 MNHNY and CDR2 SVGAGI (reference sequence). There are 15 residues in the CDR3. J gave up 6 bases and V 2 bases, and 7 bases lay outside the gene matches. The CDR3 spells CASSYPHRTGGEQYF. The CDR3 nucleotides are TGTGCCAGCAGTTACCCACACCGGACAGGGGGCGAGCAGTACTTC.

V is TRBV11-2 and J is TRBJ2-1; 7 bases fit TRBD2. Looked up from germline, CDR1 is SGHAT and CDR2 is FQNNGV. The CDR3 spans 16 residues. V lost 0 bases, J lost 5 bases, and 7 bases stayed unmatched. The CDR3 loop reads CASSLDMASGNNEQFF. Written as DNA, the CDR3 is TGTGCCAGCAGCTTAGATATGGCTAGCGGAAACAATGAGCAGTTCTTC. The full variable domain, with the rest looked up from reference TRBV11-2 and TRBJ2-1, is EAGVAQSPRYKIIEKRQSVAFWCNPISGHATLYWYQQILGQGPKLLIQFQNNGVVDDSQLPKDRFSAERLKGVDSTLKIQPAKLEDSAVYLCASSLDMASGNNEQFFGPGTRLTVL.

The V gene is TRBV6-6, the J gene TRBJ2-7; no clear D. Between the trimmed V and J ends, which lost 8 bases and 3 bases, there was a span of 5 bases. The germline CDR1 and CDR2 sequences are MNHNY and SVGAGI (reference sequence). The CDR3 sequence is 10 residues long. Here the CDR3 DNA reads TGTGCCAGCGGAGTCTACGAGCAGTACTTC. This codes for CASGVYEQYF.

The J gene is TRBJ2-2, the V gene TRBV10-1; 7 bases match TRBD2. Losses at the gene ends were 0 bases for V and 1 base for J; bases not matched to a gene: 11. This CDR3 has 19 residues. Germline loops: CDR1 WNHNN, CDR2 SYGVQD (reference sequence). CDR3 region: CASSESSSGGVWNTGELFF. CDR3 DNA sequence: TGCGCCAGCAGTGAGTCGTCTAGCGGTGGAGTTTGGAACACCGGGGAGCTGTTTTTT.

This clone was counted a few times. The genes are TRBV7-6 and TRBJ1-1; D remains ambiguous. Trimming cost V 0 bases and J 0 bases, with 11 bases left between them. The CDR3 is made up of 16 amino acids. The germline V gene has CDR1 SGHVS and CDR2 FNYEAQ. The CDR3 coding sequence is TGTGCCAGCAGCTTAGCAGGTCCAGGATTGAACACTGAAGCTTTCTTT. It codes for CASSLAGPGLNTEAFF.

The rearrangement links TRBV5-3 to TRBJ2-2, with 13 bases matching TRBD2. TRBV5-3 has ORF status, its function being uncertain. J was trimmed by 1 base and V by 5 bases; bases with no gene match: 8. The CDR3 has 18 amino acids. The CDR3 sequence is CARRRSGLAGENTGELFF. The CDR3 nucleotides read TGTGCCAGAAGACGTTCCGGACTAGCGGGAGAGAACACCGGGGAGCTGTTTTTT.

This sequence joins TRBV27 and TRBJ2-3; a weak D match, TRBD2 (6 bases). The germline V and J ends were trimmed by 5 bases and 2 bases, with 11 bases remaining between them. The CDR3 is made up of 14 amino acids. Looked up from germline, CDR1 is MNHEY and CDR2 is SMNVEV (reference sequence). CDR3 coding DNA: TGTGCCAGCAGTCGGACTATAAACACAGATACGCAGTATTTT. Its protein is CASSRTINTDTQYF.

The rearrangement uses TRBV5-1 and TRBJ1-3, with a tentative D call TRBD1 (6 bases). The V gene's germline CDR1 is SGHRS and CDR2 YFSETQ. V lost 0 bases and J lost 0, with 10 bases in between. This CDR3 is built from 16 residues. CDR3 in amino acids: CASSLDGQSSGNTIYF. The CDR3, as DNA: TGCGCCAGCAGCTTGGATGGACAGTCCTCTGGAAACACCATATATTTT.

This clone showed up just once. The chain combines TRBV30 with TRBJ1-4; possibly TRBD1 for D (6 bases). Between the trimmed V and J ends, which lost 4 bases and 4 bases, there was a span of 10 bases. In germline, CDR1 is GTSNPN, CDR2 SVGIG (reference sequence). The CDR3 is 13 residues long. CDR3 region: CAWTGVGNEKLFF. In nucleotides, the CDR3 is TGTGCCTGGACAGGGGTTGGTAATGAAAAACTGTTTTTT.

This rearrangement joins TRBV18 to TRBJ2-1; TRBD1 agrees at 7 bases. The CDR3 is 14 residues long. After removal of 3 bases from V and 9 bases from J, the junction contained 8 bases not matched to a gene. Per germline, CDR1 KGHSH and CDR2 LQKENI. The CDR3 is CASSPRQGSAEQFF. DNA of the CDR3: TGTGCCAGCTCACCCAGACAGGGTAGTGCTGAGCAGTTCTTC.

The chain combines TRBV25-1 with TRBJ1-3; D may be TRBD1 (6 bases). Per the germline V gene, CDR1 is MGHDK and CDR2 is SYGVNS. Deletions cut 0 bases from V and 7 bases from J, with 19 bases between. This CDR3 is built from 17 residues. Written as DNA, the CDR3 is TGTGCCAGCAGTGAATATCTTGGTACAGGGTACACCAACACCATATATTTT. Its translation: CASSEYLGTGYTNTIYF.

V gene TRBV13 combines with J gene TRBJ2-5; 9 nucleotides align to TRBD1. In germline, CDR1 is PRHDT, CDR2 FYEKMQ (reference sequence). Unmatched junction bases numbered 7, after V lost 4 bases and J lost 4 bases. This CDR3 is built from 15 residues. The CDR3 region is CASSSLGQGGETQYF. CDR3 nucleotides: TGTGCCAGCAGCTCCCTGGGACAGGGAGGAGAGACCCAGTACTTC.

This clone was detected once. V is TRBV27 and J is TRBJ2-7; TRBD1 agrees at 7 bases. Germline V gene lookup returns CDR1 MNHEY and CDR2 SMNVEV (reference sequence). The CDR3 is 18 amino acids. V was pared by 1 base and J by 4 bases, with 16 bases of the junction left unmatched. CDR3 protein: CASSLFQGEIGVQYEQYF. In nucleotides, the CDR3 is TGTGCCAGCAGTTTATTCCAGGGGGAGATCGGGGTACAGTACGAGCAGTACTTC.

CDR3 amino acids: CAIGGVTNEKLFF. The CDR3 nucleotides are TGTGCCATCGGGGGGGTGACTAATGAAAAACTGTTTTTT. V gene TRBV10-3 combines with J gene TRBJ1-4; TRBD1 might be the D (5 bases). Between the trimmed V and J ends, which lost 8 bases and 2 bases, there was a span of 9 bases. The CDR3 has 13 residues. CDR1 is ENHRY, CDR2 SYGVKD, per germline.